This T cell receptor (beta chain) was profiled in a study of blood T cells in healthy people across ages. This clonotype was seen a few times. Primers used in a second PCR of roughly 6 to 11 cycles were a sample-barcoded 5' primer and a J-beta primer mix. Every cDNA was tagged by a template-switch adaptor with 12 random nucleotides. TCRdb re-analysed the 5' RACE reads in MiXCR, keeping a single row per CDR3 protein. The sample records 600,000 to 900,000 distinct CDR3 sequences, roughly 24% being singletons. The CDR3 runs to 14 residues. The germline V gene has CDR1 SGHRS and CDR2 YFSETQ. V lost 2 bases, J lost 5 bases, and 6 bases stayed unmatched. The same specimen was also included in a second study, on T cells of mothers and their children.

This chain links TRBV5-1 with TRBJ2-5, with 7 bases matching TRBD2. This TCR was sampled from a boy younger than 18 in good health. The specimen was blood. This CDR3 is CASSFSGDRETQYF. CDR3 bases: TGCGCCAGCAGCTTCAGCGGGGATCGGGAGACCCAGTACTTC.